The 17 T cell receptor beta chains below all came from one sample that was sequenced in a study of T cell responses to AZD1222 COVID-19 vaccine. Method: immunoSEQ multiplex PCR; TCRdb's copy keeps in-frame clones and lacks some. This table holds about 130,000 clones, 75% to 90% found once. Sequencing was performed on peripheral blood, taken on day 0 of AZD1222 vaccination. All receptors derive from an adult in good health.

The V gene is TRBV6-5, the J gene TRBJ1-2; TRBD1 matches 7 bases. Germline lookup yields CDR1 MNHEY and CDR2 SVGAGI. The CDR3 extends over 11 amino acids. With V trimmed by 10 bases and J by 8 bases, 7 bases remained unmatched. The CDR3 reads CATRQGQGYTF. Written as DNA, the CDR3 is TGTGCCACTAGACAGGGTCAGGGCTACACCTTC.

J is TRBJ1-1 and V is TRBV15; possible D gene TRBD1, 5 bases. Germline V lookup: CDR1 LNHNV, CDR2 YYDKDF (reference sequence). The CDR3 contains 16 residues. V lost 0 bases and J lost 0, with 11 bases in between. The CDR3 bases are TGTGCCACCAGCAGAGATGACGGGGGTGTGAACACTGAAGCTTTCTTT. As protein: CATSRDDGGVNTEAFF.

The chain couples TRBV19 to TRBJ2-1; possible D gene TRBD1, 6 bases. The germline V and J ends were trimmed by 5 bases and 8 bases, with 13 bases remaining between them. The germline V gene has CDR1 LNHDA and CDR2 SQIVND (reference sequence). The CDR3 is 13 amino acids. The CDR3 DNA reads TGTGCCAGTAGTGTAACAGGGTTCCATGAGCAGTTCTTC. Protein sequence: CASSVTGFHEQFF.

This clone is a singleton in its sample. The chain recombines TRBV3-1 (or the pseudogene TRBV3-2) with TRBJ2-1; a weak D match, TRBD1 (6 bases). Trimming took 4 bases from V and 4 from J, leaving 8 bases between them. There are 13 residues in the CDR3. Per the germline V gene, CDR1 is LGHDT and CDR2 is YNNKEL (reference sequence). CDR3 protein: CASSRQDYNEQFF. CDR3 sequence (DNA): TGTGCCAGCAGCCGACAGGATTACAATGAGCAGTTCTTC.

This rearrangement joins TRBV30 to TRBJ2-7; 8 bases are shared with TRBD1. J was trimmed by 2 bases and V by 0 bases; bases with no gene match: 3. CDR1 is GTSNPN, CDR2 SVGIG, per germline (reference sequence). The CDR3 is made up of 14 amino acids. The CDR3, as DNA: TGTGCCTGGAGTGTAGGACAGGGTCCCTACGAGCAGTACTTC. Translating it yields CAWSVGQGPYEQYF.

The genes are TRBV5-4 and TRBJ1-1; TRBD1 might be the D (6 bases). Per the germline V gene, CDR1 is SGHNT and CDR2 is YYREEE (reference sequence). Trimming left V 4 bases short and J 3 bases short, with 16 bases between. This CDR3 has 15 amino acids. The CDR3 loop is CASSASGTKDTEAFF. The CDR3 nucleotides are TGTGCCAGCAGCGCATCGGGGACAAAAGACACTGAAGCTTTCTTT.

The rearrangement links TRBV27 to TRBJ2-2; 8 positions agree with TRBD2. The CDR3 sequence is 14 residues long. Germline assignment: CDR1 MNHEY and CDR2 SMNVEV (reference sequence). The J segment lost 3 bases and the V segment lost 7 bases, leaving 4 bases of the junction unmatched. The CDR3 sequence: CASKSGGYTGELFF. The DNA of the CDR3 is TGTGCCAGCAAATCGGGGGGGTACACCGGGGAGCTGTTTTTT.

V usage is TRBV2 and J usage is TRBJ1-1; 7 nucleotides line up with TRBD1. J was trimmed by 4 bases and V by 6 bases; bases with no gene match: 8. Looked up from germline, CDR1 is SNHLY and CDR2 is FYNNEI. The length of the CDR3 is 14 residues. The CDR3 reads CASRETGESTEAFF. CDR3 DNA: TGTGCCAGCAGAGAAACAGGGGAGAGCACTGAAGCTTTCTTT. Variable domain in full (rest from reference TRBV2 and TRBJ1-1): EPEVTQTPSHQVTQMGQEVILRCVPISNHLYFYWYRQILGQKVEFLVSFYNNEISEKSEIFDDQFSVERPDGSNFTLKIRSTKLEDSAMYFCASRETGESTEAFFGQGTRLTVV.

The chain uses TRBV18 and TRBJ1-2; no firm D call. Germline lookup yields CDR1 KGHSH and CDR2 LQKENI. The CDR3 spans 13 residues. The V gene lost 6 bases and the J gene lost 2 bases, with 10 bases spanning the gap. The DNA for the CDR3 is TGTGCCAGCTCCCCCCCCGAGAACTATGGCTACACCTTC. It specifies CASSPPENYGYTF.

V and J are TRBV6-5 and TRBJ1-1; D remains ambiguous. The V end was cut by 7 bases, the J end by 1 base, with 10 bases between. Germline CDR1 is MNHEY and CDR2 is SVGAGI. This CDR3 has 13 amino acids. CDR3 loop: CASNLRGNTEAFF. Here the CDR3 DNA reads TGTGCCAGCAATTTACGTGGGAACACTGAAGCTTTCTTT.

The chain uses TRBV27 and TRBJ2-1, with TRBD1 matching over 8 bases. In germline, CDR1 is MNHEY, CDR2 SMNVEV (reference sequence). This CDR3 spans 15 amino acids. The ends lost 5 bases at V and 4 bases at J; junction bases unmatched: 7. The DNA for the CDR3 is TGTGCCAGCAGTCTACAGGGGGGCGCGTACAATGAGCAGTTCTTC. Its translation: CASSLQGGAYNEQFF.

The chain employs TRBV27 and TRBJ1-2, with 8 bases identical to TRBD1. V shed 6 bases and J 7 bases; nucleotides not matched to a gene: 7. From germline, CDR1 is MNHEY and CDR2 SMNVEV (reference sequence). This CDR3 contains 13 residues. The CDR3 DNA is TGTGCCAGCAGGCAAACAGGGGGTGGTGGCTACACCTTC. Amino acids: CASRQTGGGGYTF.

The chain's CDR3 is CASSPRMGHTEAFF. The CDR3 coding sequence is TGTGCCAGCTCACCACGGATGGGGCACACTGAAGCTTTCTTT. The chain uses TRBV18 and TRBJ1-1, with D possibly being TRBD1 (5 bases). The CDR3 consists of 14 residues. The V end lost 1 base, the J end lost 3 bases, and 9 bases lay between the germline ends. Germline V gene lookup returns CDR1 KGHSH and CDR2 LQKENI.

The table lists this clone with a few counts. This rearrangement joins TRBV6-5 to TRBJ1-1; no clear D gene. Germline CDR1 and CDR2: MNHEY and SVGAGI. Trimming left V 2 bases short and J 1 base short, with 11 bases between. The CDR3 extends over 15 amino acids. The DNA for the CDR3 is TGTGCCAGCAGTTACGACCATCAGCCGAACACTGAAGCTTTCTTT. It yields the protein CASSYDHQPNTEAFF.

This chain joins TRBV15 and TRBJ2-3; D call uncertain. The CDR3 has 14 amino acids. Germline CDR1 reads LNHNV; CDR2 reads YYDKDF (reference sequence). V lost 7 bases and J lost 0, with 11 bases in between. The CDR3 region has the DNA TGTGCCACCAAAAAAGAGCATAGCACAGATACGCAGTATTTT. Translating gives CATKKEHSTDTQYF.

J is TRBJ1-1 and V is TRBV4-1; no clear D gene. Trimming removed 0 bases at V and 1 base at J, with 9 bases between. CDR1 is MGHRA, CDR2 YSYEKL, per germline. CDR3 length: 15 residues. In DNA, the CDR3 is TGCGCCAGCAGCCAAGATCCAGACCCGAACACTGAAGCTTTCTTT. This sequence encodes CASSQDPDPNTEAFF.

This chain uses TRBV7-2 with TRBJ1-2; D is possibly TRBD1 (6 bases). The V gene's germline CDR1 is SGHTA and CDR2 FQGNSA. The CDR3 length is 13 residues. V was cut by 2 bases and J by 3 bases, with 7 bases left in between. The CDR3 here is CASSLQGYYGYTF. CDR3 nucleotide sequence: TGTGCCAGCAGCTTACAGGGGTACTATGGCTACACCTTC.